A selection of T cell receptor beta chains follows, all from one sample in a study of T cells after yellow fever vaccination. TCRdb re-derived calls from the 5' RACE reads in MiXCR, one entry per CDR3 protein. Here the sample spans hundreds of thousands of distinct CDR3 sequences, around 6.4% being singletons. The source material was PBMCs, sampled 5 days after the yellow fever booster vaccination. These receptors were collected from a man younger than 40 who received the YFV17D yellow fever vaccine. Both conserved end residues are part of each CDR3. Each record gives: V gene, J gene, D gene, clone size, CDR3 protein, CDR3 DNA. A D gene is named only where the DNA matches it firmly. Clone size is stated in some rows and not others, as once, few, many or a class when expanded.

>TRBV7-8|TRBJ2-7|TRBD1|few
CASKARIGQGTYEQYF
TGTGCCAGCAAGGCGAGGATCGGACAGGGGACCTACGAGCAGTACTTC
>TRBV5-6|TRBJ2-7|NA|many
CASSSGPLGQYF
TGTGCCAGCAGCTCAGGACCGCTTGGGCAGTACTTC
>TRBV4-2|TRBJ1-4|NA|few
CASSQTGTAEKLFF
TGTGCCAGCAGCCAGACGGGGACCGCTGAAAAACTGTTTTTT
>TRBV15|TRBJ1-5|NA|few
CATSRDPHRSQPQHF
TGTGCCACCAGCAGAGATCCCCACAGGTCTCAGCCCCAGCATTTT
>TRBV5-4|TRBJ2-7|TRBD1|few
CASSLTRTGDYEQYF
TGTGCCAGCAGCTTAACACGGACAGGCGACTACGAGCAGTACTTC
>TRBV18|TRBJ2-3|TRBD2|few
CASSRSGTRSTDTQYF
TGTGCCAGCTCACGTTCCGGGACTAGGAGCACAGATACGCAGTATTTT
>TRBV30|TRBJ2-7|NA|NA
CAWSRGQPYEQYF
TGTGCCTGGAGCCGAGGACAGCCCTACGAGCAGTACTTC
>TRBV9|TRBJ1-6|NA|few
CASSVGQAYSPLHF
TGTGCCAGCAGCGTAGGACAGGCCTATTCACCCCTCCACTTT
>TRBV20-1|TRBJ2-7|TRBD1|once
CSASPGPGQSVSGIMLEQYF
TGCAGTGCTAGTCCCGGGCCGGGACAGTCTGTCTCCGGGATCATGTTGGAGCAGTACTTC
>TRBV24-1|TRBJ2-7|NA|few
CATSVVGDEQYF
TGTGCCACCAGTGTGGTCGGGGACGAGCAGTACTTC
>TRBV5-1|TRBJ2-5|NA|NA
CASSLDPGVTQETQYF
TGCGCCAGCAGCTTGGATCCAGGGGTTACCCAAGAGACCCAGTACTTC
>TRBV11-2|TRBJ2-7|TRBD2|few
CASSLNEGLASLGQYF
TGTGCCAGCAGCCTAAACGAGGGACTAGCTTCTCTTGGGCAGTACTTC
>TRBV6-2/TRBV6-3|TRBJ2-7|NA|many
CASSYQDPNEQYF
TGTGCCAGCAGTTACCAGGACCCCAACGAGCAGTACTTC
>TRBV28|TRBJ2-7|NA|few
CASRLVLKGGYEQYF
TGTGCCAGCAGACTTGTTCTCAAGGGGGGCTACGAGCAGTACTTC
>TRBV27|TRBJ2-1|TRBD2|NA
CASSSGASGYNEQFF
TGTGCCAGCAGTTCCGGAGCTAGCGGTTACAATGAGCAGTTCTTC
>TRBV11-2|TRBJ1-5|TRBD1|NA
CASSQTGGASQPQHF
TGTGCCAGCAGCCAGACAGGGGGCGCTTCTCAGCCCCAGCATTTT
>TRBV29-1|TRBJ2-1|NA|few
CSVGGTVVGSFNEQFF
TGCAGCGTCGGAGGGACCGTTGTGGGGAGCTTCAATGAGCAGTTCTTC
>TRBV27|TRBJ2-7|TRBD1|few
CASRPAGGAFYEQYF
TGTGCCAGCAGGCCCGCAGGGGGCGCGTTCTACGAGCAGTACTTC
>TRBV5-1|TRBJ2-7|NA|few
CASSLAPPLSEQYF
TGCGCCAGCAGCTTGGCCCCCCCTCTCTCCGAGCAGTACTTC
>TRBV7-2|TRBJ2-7|TRBD2|many
CASSSGRGAAYEQYF
TGTGCCAGCAGCTCCGGGCGGGGGGCCGCCTACGAGCAGTACTTC
>TRBV20-1|TRBJ2-5|TRBD2|NA
CSASGLAGVETQYF
TGCAGTGCTTCGGGACTAGCGGGAGTTGAGACCCAGTACTTC
>TRBV4-3|TRBJ2-7|NA|few
CASSQGVNGMGDYEQYF
TGCGCCAGCAGCCAAGGAGTGAACGGGATGGGGGACTACGAGCAGTACTTC
>TRBV9|TRBJ2-7|NA|few
CASSVSASDYEQYF
TGTGCCAGCAGCGTATCGGCTAGCGACTACGAGCAGTACTTC
>TRBV29-1|TRBJ1-2|NA|few
CSATTAMDGYTF
TGCAGCGCAACCACGGCTATGGATGGCTACACCTTC
>TRBV10-2|TRBJ2-1|NA|NA
CASAMNEQFF
TGCGCCAGCGCCATGAATGAGCAGTTCTTC
>TRBV7-2|TRBJ2-7|NA|many
CASSLAQVGTYEQYF
TGTGCCAGCAGCTTAGCGCAGGTAGGGACGTACGAGCAGTACTTC
>TRBV20-1|TRBJ1-2|NA|NA
CSARDRGFYGYTF
TGCAGTGCTAGAGACAGGGGCTTTTATGGCTACACCTTC
>TRBV7-2|TRBJ2-7|NA|few
CASSLTASSGEQYF
TGTGCCAGCAGCTTAACGGCTAGCTCTGGCGAGCAGTACTTC
>TRBV6-5|TRBJ2-5|NA|many
CASSTLETQYF
TGTGCCAGCAGTACTCTAGAGACCCAGTACTTC
>TRBV12-3/TRBV12-4|TRBJ2-5|TRBD1|NA
CASRDRRRKETQYF
TGTGCCAGCAGGGACAGGCGCCGAAAAGAGACCCAGTACTTC
>TRBV28|TRBJ2-7|NA|NA
CASSGSGHEFYEQYF
TGTGCCAGCAGTGGAAGCGGGCACGAATTCTACGAGCAGTACTTC
>TRBV2|TRBJ2-5|TRBD1|few
CASSSQGQGLETQYF
TGTGCCAGCAGTTCCCAGGGACAGGGATTAGAGACCCAGTACTTC
>TRBV5-1|TRBJ2-1|NA|many
CASSLVSGPTNNEQFF
TGCGCCAGCAGCTTGGTTAGCGGTCCGACCAACAATGAGCAGTTCTTC
>TRBV14|TRBJ2-5|NA|NA
CASSQITGWETQYF
TGTGCCAGCAGCCAAATAACCGGCTGGGAGACCCAGTACTTC
>TRBV6-2/TRBV6-3|TRBJ2-1|NA|NA
CASTSHRDKIYNEQFF
TGTGCCAGCACCTCCCACCGGGACAAAATCTACAATGAGCAGTTCTTC
>TRBV4-3|TRBJ1-6|TRBD1|NA
CASSQVGDSTNQIHF
TGCGCCAGCAGCCAAGTAGGGGACAGCACGAACCAAATCCACTTT
>TRBV9|TRBJ2-3|NA|many
CASSVGGLKADTQYF
TGTGCCAGCAGCGTAGGTGGTCTCAAGGCAGATACGCAGTATTTT
>TRBV20-1|TRBJ2-1|TRBD1|many
CSASGQGAYEQFF
TGCAGTGCTTCTGGACAGGGGGCGTATGAGCAGTTCTTC
>TRBV19|TRBJ2-5|TRBD1|few
CASSIWTGTGEETQYF
TGTGCCAGTAGTATTTGGACCGGGACAGGGGAAGAGACCCAGTACTTC
>TRBV11-2|TRBJ2-7|NA|NA
CASSLRDGGYEQYF
TGTGCCAGCAGCTTAAGGGACGGAGGCTACGAGCAGTACTTC
>TRBV20-1|TRBJ2-1|TRBD2|NA
CCARGAGGRDGNEQFF
TGCTGTGCTAGAGGAGCGGGCGGGAGGGATGGCAATGAGCAGTTCTTC
>TRBV7-9|TRBJ1-1|NA|many
CASRPKAGMNTEAFF
TGTGCCAGCAGGCCGAAGGCGGGGATGAACACTGAAGCTTTCTTT
>TRBV12-3/TRBV12-4|TRBJ2-2|TRBD2|NA
CASGRRASGTPGELFF
TGTGCCAGCGGTCGGAGGGCTAGCGGGACGCCCGGGGAGCTGTTTTTT